Listed here are 3 T cell receptor beta chains from one sample, sequenced in a study of cytomegalovirus exposure and HLA in healthy donors. The PCR was carried out with 60 Vbeta primers and 13 Jbeta primers. The method was immunoSEQ multiplex PCR; TCRdb's version includes in-frame clones alone and lacks a portion of them. The sample records around 120,000 clones, around three quarters being singletons. Sequencing was carried out using PBMCs. The receptors stem from a man aged 30 to 45 in good health and CMV-seropositive.

The rearrangement links TRBV4-2 to TRBJ2-1; D possibly corresponds to TRBD2 (6 bases). Germline-derived CDR1 and CDR2 are LGHNA and YNFKEQ. V shed 0 bases and J shed 6 bases, with 15 bases lying between them. This CDR3 contains 16 residues. CDR3 DNA sequence: TGTGCCAGCAGCCAAGATCGGGAGCGGGTTATCAATGAGCAGTTCTTC. Amino acids: CASSQDRERVINEQFF.

In DNA form, the CDR3 reads TGTGCCAGCAGGCCGGGACTAGCGGGTTCCTACGAGCAGTACTTC. Its protein product is CASRPGLAGSYEQYF. This rearrangement joins TRBV6-1 to TRBJ2-7; 12 bases map to TRBD2. V shed 6 bases, J shed 1 base, and the junction held 4 bases outside the gene matches. The CDR3 runs to 15 residues. CDR1 and CDR2 from the germline V gene are MNHNS and SASEGT.

The chain employs TRBV5-1 and TRBJ2-5; TRBD1 agrees at 7 bases. The CDR3 is 15 residues long. With 3 bases clipped from V and 2 bases from J, the junction kept 7 bases outside the gene matches. Germline V CDR1 and CDR2: SGHRS, YFSETQ. The chain's CDR3 is CASSSTGVEQETQYF. CDR3 DNA sequence: TGCGCCAGCAGCTCAACAGGGGTGGAGCAAGAGACCCAGTACTTC.